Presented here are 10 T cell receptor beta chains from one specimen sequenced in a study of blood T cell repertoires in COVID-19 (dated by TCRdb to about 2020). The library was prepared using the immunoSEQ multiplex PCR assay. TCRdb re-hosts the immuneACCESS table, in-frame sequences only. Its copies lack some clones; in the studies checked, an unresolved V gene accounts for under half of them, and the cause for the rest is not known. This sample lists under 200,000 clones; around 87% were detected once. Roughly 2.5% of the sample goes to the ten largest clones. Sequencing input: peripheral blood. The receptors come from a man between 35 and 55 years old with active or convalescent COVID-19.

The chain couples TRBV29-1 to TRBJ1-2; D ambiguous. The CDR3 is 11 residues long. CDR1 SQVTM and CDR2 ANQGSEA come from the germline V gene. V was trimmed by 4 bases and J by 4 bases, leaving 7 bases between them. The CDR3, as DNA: TGCAGCGTTGCAGTATCCTATGGCTACACCTTC. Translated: CSVAVSYGYTF.

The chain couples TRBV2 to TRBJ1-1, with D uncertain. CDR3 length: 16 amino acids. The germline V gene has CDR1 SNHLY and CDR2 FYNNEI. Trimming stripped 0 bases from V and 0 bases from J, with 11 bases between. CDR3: CASSEAWAGVNTEAFF. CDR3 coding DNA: TGTGCCAGCAGTGAAGCATGGGCAGGTGTGAACACTGAAGCTTTCTTT. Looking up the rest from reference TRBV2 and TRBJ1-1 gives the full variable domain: EPEVTQTPSHQVTQMGQEVILRCVPISNHLYFYWYRQILGQKVEFLVSFYNNEISEKSEIFDDQFSVERPDGSNFTLKIRSTKLEDSAMYFCASSEAWAGVNTEAFFGQGTRLTVV.

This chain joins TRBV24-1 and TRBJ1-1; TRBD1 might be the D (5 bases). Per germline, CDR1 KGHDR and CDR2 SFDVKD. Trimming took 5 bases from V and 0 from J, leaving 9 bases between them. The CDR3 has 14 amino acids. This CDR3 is CATSGGILNTEAFF. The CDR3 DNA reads TGTGCCACCAGTGGGGGCATTCTGAACACTGAAGCTTTCTTT.

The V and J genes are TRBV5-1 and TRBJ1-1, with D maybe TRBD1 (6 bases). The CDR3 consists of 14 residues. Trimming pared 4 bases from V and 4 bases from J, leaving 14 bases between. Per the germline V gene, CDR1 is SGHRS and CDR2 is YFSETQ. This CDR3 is CASSTQQGSTEAFF. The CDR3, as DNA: TGCGCCAGCAGCACCCAACAGGGCTCCACTGAAGCTTTCTTT.

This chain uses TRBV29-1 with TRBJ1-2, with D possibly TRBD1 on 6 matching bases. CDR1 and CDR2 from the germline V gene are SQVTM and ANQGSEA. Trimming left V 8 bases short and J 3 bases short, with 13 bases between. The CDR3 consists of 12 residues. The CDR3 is CSMGGGYYGYTF. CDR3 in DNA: TGCAGCATGGGAGGGGGGTACTATGGCTACACCTTC.

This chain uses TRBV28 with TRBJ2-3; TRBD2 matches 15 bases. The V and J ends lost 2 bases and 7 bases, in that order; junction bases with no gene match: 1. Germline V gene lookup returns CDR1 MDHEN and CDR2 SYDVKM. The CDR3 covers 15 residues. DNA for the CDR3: TGTGCCAGCAGTTTAGGACTAGCGGGGGGGTATACGCAGTATTTT. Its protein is CASSLGLAGGYTQYF.

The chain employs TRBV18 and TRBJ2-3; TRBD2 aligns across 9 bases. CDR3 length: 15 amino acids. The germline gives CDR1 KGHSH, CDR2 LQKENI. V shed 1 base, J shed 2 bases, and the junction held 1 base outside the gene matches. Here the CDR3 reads CASSPLAGDTDTQYF. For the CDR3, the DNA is TGTGCCAGCTCACCACTAGCGGGGGACACAGATACGCAGTATTTT.

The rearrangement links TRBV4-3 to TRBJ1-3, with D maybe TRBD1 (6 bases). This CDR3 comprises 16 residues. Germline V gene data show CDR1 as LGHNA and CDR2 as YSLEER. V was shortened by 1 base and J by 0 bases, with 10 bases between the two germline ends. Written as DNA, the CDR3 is TGCGCCAGCAGCCAAGGGATAGGGGGCTCTGGAAACACCATATATTTT. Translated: CASSQGIGGSGNTIYF.

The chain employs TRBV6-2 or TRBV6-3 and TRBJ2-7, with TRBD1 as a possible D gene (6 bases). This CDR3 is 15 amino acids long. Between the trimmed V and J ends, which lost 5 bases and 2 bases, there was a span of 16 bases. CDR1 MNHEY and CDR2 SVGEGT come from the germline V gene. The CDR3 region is CASSAPTGPPYEQYF. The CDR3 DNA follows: TGTGCCAGCAGTGCCCCTACAGGGCCCCCCTACGAGCAGTACTTC.

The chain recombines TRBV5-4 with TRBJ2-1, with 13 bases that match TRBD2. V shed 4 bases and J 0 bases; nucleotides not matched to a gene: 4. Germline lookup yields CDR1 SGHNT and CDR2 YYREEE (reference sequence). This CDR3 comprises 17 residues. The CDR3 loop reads CASSAGLAGVSYNEQFF. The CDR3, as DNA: TGTGCCAGCAGCGCCGGACTAGCGGGGGTCTCCTACAATGAGCAGTTCTTC.